Described below is a single T cell receptor beta chain sequence and its context. The antigen remains undetermined. The Oncomine TCR Beta short-read assay was what sequenced the DNA obtained from cultured CD4+ T cells. TCRdb redid the calling of the PCR reads with MiXCR, one entry per CDR3 protein. This table has 7,000 or so distinct CDR3 sequences, roughly 36% appearing once. Treatment in this sample: roughly 11-day PBMC culture with coronavirus spike peptide pools or control peptides (ViraFEST assay). CD4+ T cells that came from the unexposed donor were collected before the COVID-19 pandemic (2011-2018). The data derive from a study of vaccination and CD4 T cells after COVID-19. Trimming took 5 bases from V and 7 from J, leaving 11 bases between them. CDR3 length: 12 amino acids. Germline CDR1 reads SNHLY; CDR2 reads FYNNEI.

This rearrangement joins TRBV2 to TRBJ1-2, with D perhaps TRBD1 (6 bases). Sequencing used CD4+ T cells from blood, cultured in vitro. This receptor was obtained from a human donor in good health. In DNA form, the CDR3 reads TGTGCCAGCAGTACTGTGACAGGTGGCTACACCTTC. It encodes CASSTVTGGYTF.